The sequence of this T cell receptor (beta chain) was determined in a study of T cell changes during pregnancy in multiple sclerosis. Profiling relied on immunoSEQ multiplex PCR, and the TCRdb table lists in-frame clones only, not all of them. The repertoire holds fewer than 70,000 clones, with approximately 91% as singletons. V was clipped by 4 bases and J by 4 bases, with 16 bases between them. The germline V gene has CDR1 SEHNR and CDR2 FQNEAQ (reference sequence). The CDR3 has 15 amino acids. Material: peripheral blood, obtained in the third trimester of pregnancy. The rearrangement joins TRBV7-9 to TRBJ1-2; the D is unclear. This clonotype was obtained from a female donor with multiple sclerosis, enrolled in a pregnancy study. Here the CDR3 DNA reads TGTGCCAGCAGCTCCCGGGGAGAACTTATCTATGGCTACACCTTC. Translation gives CASSSRGELIYGYTF. Supplemented by reference TRBV7-9 and TRBJ1-2, the full variable domain reads DTGVSQNPRHKITKRGQNVTFRCDPISEHNRLYWYRQTLGQGPEFLTYFQNEAQLEKSRLLSDRFSAERPKGSFSTLEIQRTEQGDSAMYLCASSSRGELIYGYTFGSGTRLTVV.